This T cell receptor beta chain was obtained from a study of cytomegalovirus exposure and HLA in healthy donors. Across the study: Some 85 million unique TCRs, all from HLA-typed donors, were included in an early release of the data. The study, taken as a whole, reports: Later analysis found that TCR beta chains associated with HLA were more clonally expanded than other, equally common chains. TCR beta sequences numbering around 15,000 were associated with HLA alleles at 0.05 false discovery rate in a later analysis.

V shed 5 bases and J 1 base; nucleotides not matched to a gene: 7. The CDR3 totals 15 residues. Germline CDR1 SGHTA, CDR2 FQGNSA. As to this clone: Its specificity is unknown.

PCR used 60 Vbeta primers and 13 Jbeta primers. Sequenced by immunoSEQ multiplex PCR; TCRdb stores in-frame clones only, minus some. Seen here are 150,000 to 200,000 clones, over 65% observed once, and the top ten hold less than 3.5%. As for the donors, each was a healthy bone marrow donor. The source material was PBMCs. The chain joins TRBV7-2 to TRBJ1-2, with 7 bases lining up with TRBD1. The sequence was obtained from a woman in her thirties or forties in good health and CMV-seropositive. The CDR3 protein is CASSVRGGLNYGYTF. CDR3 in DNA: TGTGCCAGCAGCGTAAGAGGGGGCCTTAACTATGGCTACACCTTC.